This T cell receptor (beta chain) was recorded in a study of early T cells in non-severe SARS-CoV-2 infection. V trimming: 6 bases; J trimming: 6 bases; junction bases outside the gene matches: 5. Germline V gives CDR1 LGHDT, CDR2 YNNKEL (reference sequence). The CDR3 spans 13 residues. Ten or more counts support this clonotype. Individual cDNA molecules carried attached unique molecular identifiers. Each CDR3 protein gets one entry after TCRdb re-called the 5' RACE reads with MiXCR. Among 40,000 or so distinct CDR3 sequences listed, less than 7% were seen once. The TCR sequence derives from an adult who was a healthcare worker with PCR-confirmed SARS-CoV-2 infection or an uninfected control (not recorded which). V and J are TRBV3-1 and TRBJ1-2, with 9 bases identical to TRBD1. Sequencing was performed on whole blood, taken at baseline. The CDR3 here is CASRQTGGDGYTF. Here the CDR3 DNA reads TGTGCCAGCAGGCAGACAGGGGGAGATGGCTACACCTTC.